This is a list of T cell receptor beta chains from one sample in a study of OX40 agonist ivuxolimab in advanced cancers. Produced via immunoSEQ multiplex PCR; TCRdb's table is partial and in-frame only. The table lists around 50,000 clones, approximately 91% of them singletons, with about 0.58% in the top ten. This sample comprised CD4+ or CD8+ T cells sorted from blood, obtained in a trial of the OX40 agonist ivuxolimab. These receptors all come from an adult with an advanced solid tumor such as melanoma, head and neck, liver or kidney cancer. Each CDR3 is given with its conserved first and last residue. The D gene is left open where the match is weak. Only part of the rows carry a size: once, few, many, or a class if the clone is expanded.

clone_size | j_call | v_call | d_call | cdr3_nt | cdr3_aa
NA | TRBJ1-3 | TRBV30 | NA | TGTGCCTCCCAGGCCATCTCTGGAAACACCATATATTTT | CASQAISGNTIYF
NA | TRBJ2-7 | TRBV27 | NA | TGTGCCAGCAGTCGTCAGGCCAGGGTACCCTACGAGCAGTACTTC | CASSRQARVPYEQYF
NA | TRBJ2-5 | TRBV27 | TRBD1 | TGTGCCAGCAGTTTACGGCCAGGGGGCTTGGAGACCCAGTACTTC | CASSLRPGGLETQYF
NA | TRBJ1-1 | TRBV28 | NA | TGTGCCAGCAGTTTTGGTCGGAAAACTGAAGCTTTCTTT | CASSFGRKTEAFF
NA | TRBJ1-5 | TRBV19 | NA | TGTGCCAGTAGCCCCGACGTAAGCAATCAGCCCCAGCATTTT | CASSPDVSNQPQHF
NA | TRBJ1-4 | TRBV6-5 | NA | TGTGCCAGCAGTTACCGACAGCCCGCAACTAATGAAAAACTGTTTTTT | CASSYRQPATNEKLFF
once | TRBJ1-2 | TRBV19 | NA | TGTGCCAGTAGTCCGACAAAGGGGTATGGCTACACCTTC | CASSPTKGYGYTF
NA | TRBJ2-1 | TRBV30 | TRBD2 | TGTGCCTGGAGCTCGGGACTAGCGGCTGTCAATGAGCAGTTCTTC | CAWSSGLAAVNEQFF
once | TRBJ2-7 | TRBV6-1 | NA | TGTGCCAGCAGCCATAAGCCCTACGAGCAGTACTTC | CASSHKPYEQYF
NA | TRBJ2-5 | TRBV28 | TRBD1 | TGTGCCACCCGGGGACAGACCTCTTGGGAGACCCAGTACTTC | CATRGQTSWETQYF